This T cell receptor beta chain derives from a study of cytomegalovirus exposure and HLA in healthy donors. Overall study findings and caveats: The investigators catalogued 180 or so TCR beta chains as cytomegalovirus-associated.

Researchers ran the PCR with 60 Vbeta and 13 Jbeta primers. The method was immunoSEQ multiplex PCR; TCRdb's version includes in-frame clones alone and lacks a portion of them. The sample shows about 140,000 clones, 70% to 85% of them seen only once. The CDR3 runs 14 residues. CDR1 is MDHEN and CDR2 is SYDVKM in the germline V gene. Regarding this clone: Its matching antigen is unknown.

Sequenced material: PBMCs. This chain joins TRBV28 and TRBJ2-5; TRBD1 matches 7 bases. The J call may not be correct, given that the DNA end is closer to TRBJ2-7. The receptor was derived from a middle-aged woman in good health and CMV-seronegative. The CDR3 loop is CASSWDSFSYEQYF. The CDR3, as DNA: TGTGCCAGCAGCTGGGACAGTTTCTCCTACGAGCAGTACTTC.